These 14 T cell receptor beta chains were sequenced from one sample in a study of beta chain features in type 1 diabetes. Whole-study results and caveats: For Type 1 diabetes patients, all four CD4+ subsets carried TCRB CDR3s that were moderately but significantly shorter.

These receptors' targets are unknown. Expressed TCRB transcripts were sequenced after all isolated RNA was converted to cDNA. The table came from immunoSEQ multiplex PCR; TCRdb's copy has only in-frame clones and leaves some out. The sample includes about 170,000 clones, approximately 8.1% of them seen just once. The sample taken for sequencing was central memory CD4+ T cells from blood. The receptors come from a woman in her 40s with type 1 diabetes.

This clone has just a few counts. The gene calls are TRBV29-1 and TRBJ1-1, with no clear D. CDR1 SQVTM and CDR2 ANQGSEA come from the germline V gene. This CDR3 comprises 11 residues. The CDR3 DNA reads as TGCAGTACCTTTTCCAATTGGCAAGCTTTCTTT. Encoded protein: CSTFSNWQAFF.

This sequence joins TRBV27 and TRBJ2-3; 10 bases are a match to TRBD1. This CDR3 is built from 14 residues. Germline CDR1 MNHEY, CDR2 SMNVEV (reference sequence). The junction had 1 base not matched to a gene; V was cut back by 2 bases and J by 5 bases. CDR3 sequence: CASSLRDRGDTQYF. The CDR3 bases are TGTGCCAGCAGTTTACGGGACAGGGGAGATACGCAGTATTTT.

This clone was observed at least ten times. The chain couples TRBV29-1 to TRBJ2-2; D may be TRBD2 (6 bases). Germline V gene lookup returns CDR1 SQVTM and CDR2 ANQGSEA. This CDR3 is built from 12 residues. As DNA, the CDR3 is TGCAGTGGAGGGAGGAACACCGGGGAGCTGTTTTTT. It is translated as CSGGRNTGELFF.

This clone was detected only a few times. The CDR3 is CSAAPGDEQFF. The CDR3 coding sequence is TGCAGTGCTGCCCCAGGTGATGAGCAGTTCTTC. The chain carries TRBV20-1 and TRBJ2-1; D ambiguous. Trimming removed 5 bases at V and 8 bases at J, with 10 bases between. CDR3 length: 11 amino acids. From germline, CDR1 is DFQATT and CDR2 SNEGSKA (reference sequence).

The chain has TRBV29-1 and TRBJ2-1; 14 bases fit TRBD2. V trimming: 3 bases; J trimming: 8 bases; junction bases outside the gene matches: 9. This CDR3 spans 16 amino acids. Germline V lookup: CDR1 SQVTM, CDR2 ANQGSEA. CDR3 sequence (DNA): TGCAGCGTTGAGCGGGGACTAGCGGGAGAACGCTATGAGCAGTTCTTC. Translation gives CSVERGLAGERYEQFF.

The chain couples TRBV13 to TRBJ2-5; TRBD2 might be the D (5 bases). This CDR3 region has 14 residues. Trimming removed 0 bases at V and 2 bases at J, with 7 bases between. From germline, CDR1 is PRHDT and CDR2 FYEKMQ (reference sequence). In DNA form, the CDR3 reads TGTGCCAGCAGCTTAGGTGCGGGTCAAGAGACCCAGTACTTC. It translates to CASSLGAGQETQYF.

This clone was seen a few times. This chain connects TRBV6-6 to TRBJ2-5; D possibly corresponds to TRBD2 (6 bases). Trimming pared 2 bases from V and 4 bases from J, leaving 14 bases between. The CDR3 is 15 amino acids. Germline CDR1 is MNHNY and CDR2 is SVGAGI (reference sequence). The CDR3 loop is CASSYVADGRETQYF. Written as DNA, the CDR3 is TGTGCCAGCAGTTACGTGGCGGACGGGAGAGAGACCCAGTACTTC.

This chain uses TRBV18 with TRBJ2-1; 11 bases fit TRBD1. Losses at the gene ends were 4 bases for V and 7 bases for J; bases not matched to a gene: 6. The CDR3 totals 15 residues. Germline lookup yields CDR1 KGHSH and CDR2 LQKENI. The CDR3 nucleotides read TGTGCCAGCTCACTAACCGGGACAGGGGGGAATGAGCAGTTCTTC. Amino acid sequence: CASSLTGTGGNEQFF.

This clone was recorded a few times. The chain joins TRBV19 to TRBJ2-7; 8 bases match TRBD2. V trimming: 8 bases; J trimming: 7 bases; junction bases outside the gene matches: 10. Looked up from germline, CDR1 is LNHDA and CDR2 is SQIVND (reference sequence). There are 13 residues in the CDR3. The CDR3 region is CASSVAGRREQYF. The CDR3 nucleotides are TGTGCCAGTTCTGTAGCGGGAAGGCGGGAGCAGTACTTC.

There are a few counts of this clone. The chain uses TRBV5-1 and TRBJ2-3; TRBD1 aligns across 8 bases. Trimming took 4 bases from V and 4 from J; bases not matched to a gene: 8. The CDR3 runs 15 residues. The germline CDR1 and CDR2 sequences are SGHRS and YFSETQ. DNA of the CDR3: TGCGCCAGCAGCCTTCCGACAGGGGTCCCAGATACGCAGTATTTT. The encoded protein is CASSLPTGVPDTQYF.

The chain carries TRBV6-5 and TRBJ2-3; a weak D match, TRBD2 (5 bases). V lost 5 bases to trimming and J lost 7 bases, with 10 bases between them. The CDR3 spans 12 residues. Germline CDR1 reads MNHEY; CDR2 reads SVGAGI. The CDR3 loop reads CASSEGRNTQYF. The DNA of the CDR3 is TGTGCCAGCAGTGAAGGGAGAAATACGCAGTATTTT.

This CDR3 is CASTSIMGQLSSYGYTF. CDR3 DNA sequence: TGTGCCAGCACCTCCATCATGGGACAGTTAAGCTCCTATGGCTACACCTTC. This chain links TRBV28 with TRBJ1-2, with 7 bases that match TRBD1. V shed 7 bases and J 4 bases; nucleotides not matched to a gene: 18. Germline CDR1 and CDR2: MDHEN and SYDVKM. This CDR3 is 17 amino acids long.

This rearrangement joins TRBV16 to TRBJ1-5, with D tentatively TRBD1 (5 bases). The CDR3 contains 16 residues. Germline CDR1 is KGHSY and CDR2 is FQNENV. V was cut by 2 bases and J by 6 bases, with 17 bases left in between. The CDR3 here is CASSQQRGGKGQPQHF. The DNA for the CDR3 is TGTGCCAGCAGCCAACAGCGGGGGGGGAAGGGTCAGCCCCAGCATTTT.

The rearrangement joins TRBV18 to TRBJ2-3, with 9 bases identical to TRBD2. Trimming at V came to 6 bases and at J to 4 bases, leaving 11 bases not matched to a gene. From germline, CDR1 is KGHSH and CDR2 LQKENI. The CDR3 contains 16 residues. CDR3 in DNA: TGTGCCAGCTCTCGGGCCGGCGGGAGGGCCTCAGATACGCAGTATTTT. Translated: CASSRAGGRASDTQYF. The full variable domain, rest sourced from reference TRBV18 and TRBJ2-3, is NAGVMQNPRHLVRRRGQEARLRCSPMKGHSHVYWYRQLPEEGLKFMVYLQKENIIDESGMPKERFSAEFPKEGPSILRIQQVVRGDSAAYFCASSRAGGRASDTQYFGPGTRLTVL.